These 31 T cell receptor beta chains were all obtained from the same sample, sequenced in a study of blood T cell repertoires in COVID-19. The assay was immunoSEQ multiplex PCR, and TCRdb's table has in-frame clones only and misses some. The table has 110,000 to 150,000 clones, about 87% seen once. The sequencing sample was made of peripheral blood. The receptors come from a woman aged 45 to 65 with acute or convalescent COVID-19.

J is TRBJ1-1 and V is TRBV5-5, with D unresolved. The V end lost 0 bases, the J end lost 0 bases, and 12 bases lay between the germline ends. The CDR3 is 16 residues long. Looked up from germline, CDR1 is SGHKS and CDR2 is YYEKEE (reference sequence). CDR3 sequence (DNA): TGTGCCAGCAGCTTGGCAGGTCCCCTTTTGAACACTGAAGCTTTCTTT. This sequence encodes CASSLAGPLLNTEAFF.

The CDR3 DNA follows: TGCGCCAGCACCGGACAGGGGGTTGGCAATGAGCAGTTCTTC. It translates to CASTGQGVGNEQFF. The gene calls are TRBV5-1 and TRBJ2-1; TRBD1 matches at 10 bases. The germline CDR1 and CDR2 sequences are SGHRS and YFSETQ. With V trimmed by 6 bases and J by 6 bases, 6 bases remained unmatched. The CDR3 sequence is 14 residues long.

In its sample, this clone was seen once. CDR3 sequence: CASGRQTDTEAFF. CDR3 DNA: TGTGCTAGTGGAAGACAGACGGACACTGAAGCTTTCTTT. V gene TRBV12-5 combines with J gene TRBJ1-1; perhaps TRBD1 as D (5 bases). CDR1 and CDR2 from the germline V gene are LGHNT and FRNRAP. The CDR3 covers 13 residues. V lost 6 bases, J lost 3 bases, and 11 bases lay in between.

This chain links TRBV15 with TRBJ2-1, with TRBD2 identical over 7 bases. The germline CDR1 and CDR2 sequences are LNHNV and YYDKDF (reference sequence). Trimming removed 3 bases from V and 4 bases from J; junction bases left unmatched: 12. The CDR3 totals 17 residues. The CDR3 spells CATSSPRAGVRYNEQFF. CDR3 bases: TGTGCCACCAGCAGTCCCCGGGCGGGGGTCCGTTACAATGAGCAGTTCTTC.

J is TRBJ1-2 and V is TRBV7-8, with a possible D match to TRBD1 (6 bases). Germline V gene data show CDR1 as SGHVS and CDR2 as FQNEAQ. The CDR3 covers 13 residues. V lost 5 bases and J 3 bases, leaving 10 bases between the germline ends. CDR3 region: CASSTTGYYGYTF. The CDR3 nucleotides are TGTGCCAGCAGCACAACAGGGTACTATGGCTACACCTTC.

This rearrangement joins TRBV10-1 to TRBJ1-1; no clear D gene. V gave up 2 bases and J gave up 7 bases, with 14 bases separating them. The V gene's germline CDR1 is WNHNN and CDR2 SYGVQD (reference sequence). The CDR3 is 14 residues long. CDR3 nucleotide sequence: TGCGCCAGCAGTGAGGGTCAGTCCTTGCTTGAAGCTTTCTTT. As protein: CASSEGQSLLEAFF.

The rearrangement uses TRBV28 and TRBJ1-2, with D possibly being TRBD1 (6 bases). Trimming took off 8 bases at V and 4 bases at J, with 17 bases between the two ends. CDR1 is MDHEN and CDR2 is SYDVKM in the germline V gene. CDR3 length equals 14 residues. CDR3 sequence: CASFSGDWVYGYTF. CDR3 nucleotides: TGTGCCAGCTTCTCAGGGGATTGGGTCTATGGCTACACCTTC.

The rearrangement links TRBV24-1 to TRBJ2-1; 9 bases are shared with TRBD2. With 3 bases clipped from V and 7 bases from J, the junction kept 9 bases outside the gene matches. Germline V gives CDR1 KGHDR, CDR2 SFDVKD. The CDR3 covers 16 residues. CDR3 nucleotides: TGTGCCACCAGTGATACCCCCGGGACTAGCCGGAATGAGCAGTTCTTC. Amino acids: CATSDTPGTSRNEQFF.

The table lists this clone with a count of one. The chain is built from TRBV27 and TRBJ1-2, with TRBD1 matching 9 bases. The CDR3 extends over 17 amino acids. Germline values: CDR1 MNHEY, CDR2 SMNVEV (reference sequence). With V trimmed by 6 bases and J by 3 bases, 14 bases remained unmatched. CDR3 DNA sequence: TGTGCCAGCAGCCTACAGGGGGCGCAAGGTGATTACTATGGCTACACCTTC. It is translated as CASSLQGAQGDYYGYTF.

This chain links TRBV5-1 with TRBJ1-3, with 7 bases identical to TRBD1. The J segment lost 3 bases and the V segment lost 1 base, leaving 7 bases of the junction unmatched. This CDR3 has 16 amino acids. Germline CDR1 reads SGHRS; CDR2 reads YFSETQ. In nucleotides, the CDR3 is TGCGCCAGCAGCTTGTCAGGGGGTGGCCTTGGAAACACCATATATTTT. It is translated as CASSLSGGGLGNTIYF.

V usage is TRBV2 and J usage is TRBJ1-5; D gene ambiguous. V lost 6 bases and J lost 7, with 13 bases in between. This CDR3 spans 13 amino acids. Germline-derived CDR1 and CDR2 are SNHLY and FYNNEI. The CDR3 sequence: CASRVVERQPQHF. CDR3 nucleotides: TGTGCCAGCAGGGTGGTAGAGAGACAGCCCCAGCATTTT.

V is TRBV18 and J is TRBJ2-2; TRBD2 might be the D (5 bases). CDR1 is KGHSH and CDR2 is LQKENI in the germline V gene. The CDR3 consists of 15 residues. The V end was cut by 2 bases, the J end by 1 base, with 8 bases between. CDR3 DNA: TGTGCCAGCTCACCAAATGAGGGGAACACCGGGGAGCTGTTTTTT. Translation gives CASSPNEGNTGELFF.

This clone has only one observation. The CDR3: CASSLQGNQPQHF. CDR3 sequence (DNA): TGTGCCAGCAGTTTACAGGGTAATCAGCCCCAGCATTTT. This rearrangement joins TRBV28 to TRBJ1-5; tentatively, D is TRBD1 (5 bases). The CDR3 extends over 13 amino acids. Germline CDR1 MDHEN, CDR2 SYDVKM. V lost 2 bases to trimming and J lost 4 bases, with 6 bases between them.

This chain links TRBV9 with TRBJ2-5, with a possible D match to TRBD1 (6 bases). Trimming cost V 3 bases and J 5 bases, with 17 bases left between them. The CDR3 runs 15 residues. The germline gives CDR1 SGDLS, CDR2 YYNGEE. The CDR3 is CASSAGSGRGETQYF. The CDR3 region has the DNA TGTGCCAGCAGCGCAGGGTCGGGCAGGGGCGAGACCCAGTACTTC. The variable domain in full, completed from reference TRBV9 and TRBJ2-5, reads DSGVTQTPKHLITATGQRVTLRCSPRSGDLSVYWYQQSLDQGLQFLIQYYNGEERAKGNILERFSAQQFPDLHSELNLSSLELGDSALYFCASSAGSGRGETQYFGPGTRLLVL.

This rearrangement joins TRBV6-5 to TRBJ2-1, with 9 bases that match TRBD1. Germline CDR1 MNHEY, CDR2 SVGAGI. Losses at the gene ends were 8 bases for V and 5 bases for J; bases not matched to a gene: 4. This CDR3 has 13 amino acids. CDR3 residues: CASGQGRDNEQFF. CDR3 bases: TGTGCCAGCGGACAGGGGCGGGACAATGAGCAGTTCTTC.

The chain couples TRBV18 to TRBJ1-2, with TRBD1 identical over 11 bases. Germline assignment: CDR1 KGHSH and CDR2 LQKENI. Trimming cost V 4 bases and J 4 bases; bases outside gene matches: 5. This CDR3 contains 15 residues. CDR3 nucleotide sequence: TGTGCCAGCTCACAAGGACAGGGGGCAGGCTATGGCTACACCTTC. Its protein is CASSQGQGAGYGYTF.

Written as DNA, the CDR3 is TGTGCCAGCAGTTACTCGAGTCAGGGGGCCTCACCCCTCCACTTT. Protein: CASSYSSQGASPLHF. The genes are TRBV6-5 and TRBJ1-6, with 8 nucleotides matching TRBD1. The CDR3 spans 15 residues. The V gene end was trimmed by 0 bases and the J gene end by 10 bases; junction bases not matched to a gene: 5. Germline CDR1 reads MNHEY; CDR2 reads SVGAGI.

The rearrangement uses TRBV4-2 and TRBJ2-1; 10 bases fit TRBD2. The J segment lost 1 base and the V segment lost 6 bases, leaving 9 bases of the junction unmatched. Germline lookup yields CDR1 LGHNA and CDR2 YNFKEQ. The CDR3 runs 17 residues. Written as DNA, the CDR3 is TGTGCCAGCAGTTGGCTAGCGGGAGATGAGTCCTACAATGAGCAGTTCTTC. Protein: CASSWLAGDESYNEQFF.

V is TRBV5-5 and J is TRBJ1-1; TRBD1 matches at 9 bases. The germline V gene encodes CDR1 SGHKS and CDR2 YYEKEE (reference sequence). V was pared by 2 bases and J by 7 bases, with 3 bases of the junction left unmatched. This CDR3 region has 13 residues. The CDR3, as DNA: TGTGCCAGCAGCTTCACGGACAGGGGTGAAGCTTTCTTT. Translated: CASSFTDRGEAFF.

The CDR3 DNA reads TGCGCCAGCAGCTTGGCCGGGGCGGGGGCGAATGGCTACACCTTC. Its protein product is CASSLAGAGANGYTF. The J gene is TRBJ1-2, the V gene TRBV5-1; D is perhaps TRBD1 (6 bases). The germline V and J ends were trimmed by 0 bases and 6 bases, with 15 bases remaining between them. The length of the CDR3 is 15 residues. Per the germline V gene, CDR1 is SGHRS and CDR2 is YFSETQ.

The rearrangement links TRBV7-3 to TRBJ1-1; D gene ambiguous. The germline V and J ends were trimmed by 4 bases and 4 bases, with 13 bases remaining between them. The CDR3 is 14 residues long. Germline values: CDR1 SGHTA, CDR2 FQGTGA. CDR3 in DNA: TGTGCCAGCAGCTCTGGTACGGGATCCACTGAAGCTTTCTTT. Amino acid sequence: CASSSGTGSTEAFF.

This rearrangement joins TRBV29-1 to TRBJ2-1, with a weak D call TRBD2 (5 bases). The CDR3 is 13 residues long. V was pared by 6 bases and J by 4 bases, with 13 bases between. Germline V gives CDR1 SQVTM, CDR2 ANQGSEA. The DNA of the CDR3 is TGCAGCGTCCTCACTAGAACGTACAATGAGCAGTTCTTC. It codes for CSVLTRTYNEQFF.

This chain connects TRBV6-5 to TRBJ2-1, with TRBD2 identical over 7 bases. V dropped 6 bases and J dropped 5; count of bases not matched to a gene: 10. The CDR3 spans 15 residues. Germline V gives CDR1 MNHEY, CDR2 SVGAGI. CDR3 loop: CASRSAGPPDNEQFF. The CDR3 DNA reads as TGTGCCAGCAGGTCAGCGGGGCCACCCGACAATGAGCAGTTCTTC.

The chain couples TRBV18 to TRBJ1-4; perhaps TRBD1 as D (6 bases). The CDR3 sequence is 15 residues long. The germline V gene encodes CDR1 KGHSH and CDR2 LQKENI. Trimming took 2 bases from V and 7 from J, leaving 14 bases between them. This CDR3 reads CASSPNPRGSEKLFF. Here the CDR3 DNA reads TGTGCCAGCTCACCAAATCCCAGGGGAAGTGAAAAACTGTTTTTT.

The CDR3 sequence is CASSLWGEETQYF. In DNA, the CDR3 is TGTGCCAGCAGCTTATGGGGAGAAGAGACCCAGTACTTC. The chain is built from TRBV7-8 and TRBJ2-5; D possibly corresponds to TRBD2 (5 bases). CDR1 is SGHVS, CDR2 FQNEAQ, per germline. V shed 2 bases and J shed 3 bases, with 7 bases lying between them. This CDR3 is built from 13 residues.

This CDR3 is CASWTGSRPQHF. Here the CDR3 DNA reads TGTGCCAGCTGGACAGGTTCAAGGCCCCAGCATTTT. This rearrangement joins TRBV28 to TRBJ1-5, with 7 bases lining up with TRBD1. CDR3 size: 12 residues. The V and J ends lost 8 bases and 9 bases, in that order; junction bases with no gene match: 7. Germline values: CDR1 MDHEN, CDR2 SYDVKM.

The V call is TRBV7-2, the J call TRBJ1-4, with 7 bases lining up with TRBD1. This CDR3 region has 14 residues. The junction had 9 bases not matched to a gene; V was cut back by 2 bases and J by 12 bases. The germline CDR1 and CDR2 sequences are SGHTA and FQGNSA. This CDR3 is CASSLPRQGFELFF. The CDR3 region has the DNA TGTGCCAGCAGCTTACCCAGACAGGGATTCGAACTGTTTTTT. The full variable domain, its missing parts supplied by reference TRBV7-2 and TRBJ1-4, is GAGVSQSPSNKVTEKGKDVELRCDPISGHTALYWYRQSLGQGLEFLIYFQGNSAPDKSGLPSDRFSAERTGGSVSTLTIQRTQQEDSAVYLCASSLPRQGFELFFGSGTQLSVL.

This clone came up once. V usage is TRBV27 and J usage is TRBJ2-7; a possible D gene is TRBD2 (6 bases). V lost 3 bases to trimming and J lost 1 base, with 7 bases between them. The V gene's germline CDR1 is MNHEY and CDR2 SMNVEV (reference sequence). The CDR3 is made up of 13 amino acids. Here the CDR3 DNA reads TGTGCCAGCAGTTTGACTAGGTCCTACGAGCAGTACTTC. As protein: CASSLTRSYEQYF.

CDR3 region: CASSYLSSSGNTIYF. The DNA of the CDR3 is TGTGCCAGCAGTTACTTGTCGAGCTCTGGAAACACCATATATTTT. The gene calls are TRBV6-2 or TRBV6-3 and TRBJ1-3; D is undetermined. The length of the CDR3 is 15 residues. Looked up from germline, CDR1 is MNHEY and CDR2 is SVGEGT. V lost 1 base to trimming and J lost 0 bases, with 7 bases between them.

This clone has just a few counts. The V and J genes are TRBV5-1 and TRBJ2-5; 8 bases are shared with TRBD2. CDR3 size: 16 residues. V trimming: 3 bases; J trimming: 1 base; junction bases outside the gene matches: 8. Germline V CDR1 and CDR2: SGHRS, YFSETQ. CDR3: CASSSQTGGTQETQYF. The CDR3 coding sequence is TGCGCCAGCAGCTCCCAGACGGGGGGGACCCAAGAGACCCAGTACTTC.

The V call is TRBV4-2, the J call TRBJ2-5, with TRBD2 matching 8 bases. This CDR3 region has 19 residues. CDR1 is LGHNA, CDR2 YNFKEQ, per germline. The trim removed 1 base at V and 5 bases at J, leaving 18 bases unmatched. CDR3: CASSQVSLSGGGRLETQYF. CDR3 sequence (DNA): TGTGCCAGCAGCCAAGTGTCCCTGAGCGGGGGAGGCCGTTTGGAGACCCAGTACTTC.